This TCR beta chain derives from a study of early T cells in non-severe SARS-CoV-2 infection. This clonotype came up a few times. The antigen remains unidentified. Individually, cDNA molecules had unique molecular identifiers attached to them. TCRdb fed the 5' RACE reads into MiXCR, producing one record per CDR3 protein. The sample holds roughly 28,000 distinct CDR3 sequences, roughly 5.1% seen once. Per the germline V gene, CDR1 is MNHEY and CDR2 is SVGAGI. This CDR3 contains 20 residues. The ends were cut back, 1 base at V and 0 bases at J, with 21 bases in the middle. Whole-study findings and limits: Missing private and CD4 specificities, VDJdb matching favored anti-spike CD8 responses.

The rearrangement uses TRBV6-5 and TRBJ2-2, with D perhaps matching TRBD1 or TRBD2 (5 bases each). The sample comprised whole blood. The sequence was obtained from an adult who was a healthcare worker with PCR-confirmed SARS-CoV-2 infection or an uninfected control (not recorded which). The CDR3 DNA reads TGTGCCAGCAGTTACTTCCCGGGACGGAAAAATCGGGCGAACACCGGGGAGCTGTTTTTT. Its translation is CASSYFPGRKNRANTGELFF.